Sequencing of this TCR beta chain was carried out in a study of CD8 T cells in ankylosing spondylitis. This clonotype was seen many times. TCRdb recomputed calls from the 5' RACE reads with MiXCR, one row per CDR3 protein. The sample lists about 17,000 distinct CDR3 sequences; 8.2% were seen once. V dropped 0 bases and J dropped 4 bases, with 10 bases sitting between them. The germline V gene has CDR1 DFQATT and CDR2 SNEGSKA (reference sequence). This CDR3 comprises 14 residues. This chain uses TRBV20-1 with TRBJ1-5; no clear D gene. This clonotype originated in a male donor with ankylosing spondylitis or in good health (not recorded which). The sequenced material came from blood. The CDR3 DNA is TGCAGTGCTAGAGACGGGTGGGGAAATCAGCCCCAGCATTTT. Its translation: CSARDGWGNQPQHF.